The present T cell receptor beta chain was sequenced within a study of blood T cell repertoires in COVID-19. Study background: In each case, the material was cDNA or gDNA derived from T cells, B-cell-depleted T cells, or PBMCs.

The V segment lost 8 bases and the J segment 2 bases; nucleotides outside the gene matches: 9. This CDR3 comprises 15 residues. Germline V lookup: CDR1 LNHDA, CDR2 SQIVND (reference sequence). The study assigned cohorts using participant-reported clinical history. Original processing notes: Reference gene primer amplification yielded estimated nucleated cell counts. The table came from immunoSEQ multiplex PCR; TCRdb's copy has only in-frame clones and leaves some out. The V and J calls and clone size come from that table; D and trimming were worked out from the DNA. This sample yields fewer than 250,000 clones, of which around 84% are seen a single time; around 7% belongs to the top ten.

J is TRBJ2-1 and V is TRBV19, with TRBD2 identical over 7 bases. This TCR derives from a woman between 40 and 50 years old with acute COVID-19. The sample taken for sequencing was PBMCs or T cells enriched from blood (not recorded which). The CDR3 here is CASGKSGGPYNEQFF. In DNA form, the CDR3 reads TGTGCCAGTGGAAAATCGGGAGGCCCCTACAATGAGCAGTTCTTC.